This is a list of T cell receptor beta chains from one sample in a study of blood T cell repertoires in COVID-19. Data came from immunoSEQ multiplex PCR; TCRdb stores just in-frame clones and leaves some out. The sample contains 210,000 or so clones, less than 90% of which appear only once. The sample taken for sequencing was PBMCs or T cells enriched from blood (not recorded which). The receptors shown here come from a woman in her fifties or sixties in a cohort exposed to, infected with or recovered from COVID-19 (not recorded which). Both conserved end residues are part of each CDR3. A D gene is named only where the DNA matches it firmly. Where a row states a size, it is once, few, many or the class of an expanded clone; other rows omit it.

v_gene	d_gene	abundance	j_gene	CDR3aa	CDR3nt
TRBV27	TRBD1	NA	TRBJ2-7	CASNKTRDRVYEQYF	TGTGCCAGCAACAAGACCCGGGACAGGGTATACGAGCAGTACTTC
TRBV7-9	NA	NA	TRBJ1-1	CASSPYDTEAFF	TGTGCCAGCAGCCCCTACGACACTGAAGCTTTCTTT
TRBV7-3	TRBD1	NA	TRBJ2-2	CASSSGTGANTGELFF	TGTGCCAGCAGCTCGGGGACAGGGGCGAACACCGGGGAGCTGTTTTTT
TRBV7-2	TRBD2	NA	TRBJ2-3	CASSLGLAGDTQYF	TGTGCCAGCAGCTTGGGACTAGCGGGGGATACGCAGTATTTT
TRBV5-8	NA	NA	TRBJ2-1	CASSTRVGGSNEQFF	TGTGCCAGCAGCACCCGGGTAGGCGGTAGCAATGAGCAGTTCTTC
TRBV6-5	NA	NA	TRBJ2-7	CASRVRGKVTYEQYF	TGTGCCAGCAGAGTCAGGGGAAAGGTAACCTACGAGCAGTACTTC
TRBV5-1	NA	NA	TRBJ1-1	CASSTQQNTEAFF	TGCGCCAGCAGCACCCAACAGAACACTGAAGCTTTCTTT
TRBV7-3	NA	NA	TRBJ2-5	CASHPYGTQETQYF	TGTGCCAGCCACCCTTATGGGACTCAAGAGACCCAGTACTTC
TRBV5-6	TRBD2	once	TRBJ2-3	CASRSGGPYPDTQYF	TGTGCCAGCAGAAGCGGGGGGCCTTACCCAGATACGCAGTATTTT
TRBV3-1/TRBV3-2	TRBD2	NA	TRBJ2-7	CASSGGGGIYEQYF	TGTGCCAGCAGCGGCGGGGGGGGTATCTACGAGCAGTACTTC
TRBV10-3	NA	once	TRBJ2-3	CAISELGDRASTDTQYF	TGTGCCATCAGTGAGCTTGGCGACAGAGCTAGCACAGATACGCAGTATTTT
TRBV20-1	TRBD2	NA	TRBJ2-1	CSPLADNEQFF	TGCAGTCCCCTAGCGGACAATGAGCAGTTCTTC
TRBV30	NA	many	TRBJ1-2	CAWSVLRGNRYGYTF	TGTGCCTGGAGTGTGTTAAGGGGAAACCGGTATGGCTACACCTTC
TRBV28	NA	NA	TRBJ2-5	CASSPLQETQYF	TGTGCCAGCAGTCCCTTACAAGAGACCCAGTACTTC